The TCR beta chain under discussion was sequenced for a study of cytomegalovirus exposure and HLA in healthy donors (dated by TCRdb to about 2017). Broadly, across the study: An earlier analysis of about 530 of the donors reported approximately 280 Gb of sequence data and some 110 million unique TCR beta sequences obtained from around 180 million T cells. The genetic ancestry cluster associated with self-reported Caucasian donors included around four fifths of the roughly 400 genotyped donors. Donor age, sex, ethnicity and CMV serostatus were collected together with the repertoire data. In an earlier analysis of about 590 of the donors, high-throughput TCR beta sequencing was used to judge whether each TCR beta V gene segment behaved as functional or pseudogenic. In addition to the first cohort of roughly 670 subjects, a separate validation cohort of 130 or so different subjects was used. Typing coverage differed by locus: A, B, C, DRB1 and DQB1 were typed in about 629-640 donors, DQA1 in approximately 520, DPA1 in approximately 600, and DPB1 in just under 490. About five DR-DQ haplotypes were treated as single units for association and clustering because of strong linkage in the cohort. An early release that covered about 600 HLA-typed donors contained around 330 gigabases of sequencing data and around 80 million unique TCR sequences. Among around 400 genotyped donors of the cohort, an average of around 250,000 unique TCR beta nucleotide sequences was sequenced per donor, of which about 19% were non-productive. A later genetic analysis took genome-wide SNP genotypes for about three fifths of the 666 donors and used that subset as a discovery cohort. In the later analysis, no new phenotypic data were used to find candidate immune exposures; instead, reliance was placed on TCR beta sequences and their occurrence across donors. The study was designed to test whether signatures of past pathogen exposure could be identified by cataloging public T cell receptors. The study profiled the T cell repertoires of 500 to 800 subjects by immunosequencing and related them to cytomegalovirus serostatus. Every discovery cohort repertoire had been produced on one sequencing platform. To study patterns of TCR occurrence, a later analysis re-analyzed previously published TCR beta repertoires from 666 donors and added high-resolution HLA genotyping. High-throughput TCR immunosequencing, statistical association of individual TCRs with disease status, and machine learning were combined to predict cytomegalovirus infection status. HLA typing included class I and class II loci at four-digit resolution.

The CDR3 runs 16 amino acids, cysteine and phenylalanine included. Only CDR3 DNA is held: 48 bases, read in frame from base 1. The germline V gene supplies CDR1 SGHRS and CDR2 YFSETQ. Germline trimming amounts to 4 bases on V and 0 bases on J, with 3 as the count of junction bases outside the gene matches. The paper as a whole reports these results and caveats: A later genetic analysis associated a missense DCLRE1C variant with V-gene and J-gene trimming of TCR beta chains, and an independent cohort replicated the association. Around 16 rarely observed V segments, including chromosome 9 orphons, were excluded from the earlier analysis of some 590 of the donors because counts were too low. The classifier was reported to diagnose cytomegalovirus status with high specificity and sensitivity in both the original and validation cohorts. Roughly uniform sequencing depth across donors was assumed in presence/absence analyses, although this assumption may not hold. An earlier analysis of around 600 of the donors showed that most TCR beta V segments appeared in productive rearrangements either about 87% or about 30% of the time, which broadly matched IMGT annotations. According to the authors, the approach could potentially be generalized to other disease states and immunological phenotypes. According to a later analysis, parvovirus B19, influenza, CMV and Epstein-Barr virus appeared linked to several top co-occurrence clusters. Because some donors lacked HLA typing at each locus, the association tests relied only on the typed subset. When HLA alleles, especially DR and DQ, strongly co-occurred, attributing TCR associations to individual alleles was difficult. The study gave a list of 150 to 200 TCR beta chains associated with cytomegalovirus. Most CMV-associated TCR beta chains appeared to be HLA-restricted in a later analysis, and the HLA associations seemed to be driven largely by CMV exposure. A further reported finding was that TCR beta sequences accurately predicted the HLA-A and HLA-B alleles for most subjects in the first cohort. In a later analysis, TCR association rates were found to vary across HLA loci, with the most associated TCRs seen for DRB1 alleles and the fewest for HLA-C alleles. CMV serostatus was the only immune exposure information available for the cohort. Because the 87-base-pair reads could not distinguish some IMGT-functional V segments, including TRBV6-2 and TRBV6-3, those segments were excluded. A few of the identified cytomegalovirus-associated TCR beta chains were confirmed in vitro to be specific for cytomegalovirus antigens. A later analysis found that HLA-associated TCR beta chains were more clonally expanded and had lower generation probabilities than equally common non-associated chains. Linkage disequilibrium might explain the correlated functional status among segregating V segments, but an unknown experimental factor could not be ruled out. Across donors, most TCR sequences were observed very rarely, whereas some public TCRs were present in many individuals. In a later genetic analysis, fewer N-insertions in productive TCRs were reported among donors in an Asian-associated ancestry cluster than the roughly 710-donor mean. This cohort had only TCR beta chains sequenced, and the lack of alpha or paired-chain data limited which features could be detected. A later analysis associated 16,951 TCR beta sequences with specific HLA alleles at a false discovery rate of 0.05. A cluster of highly shared sequence variants was judged likely to be a technical artifact of the sequencing pipeline.

With respect to this clone: What this receptor recognizes is not known. No base qualities exist here, and no much larger clone lies one base off it.

Libraries came from the immunoSEQ multiplex PCR assay. The multiplex PCR relied on a mix of 60 forward primers for TCR Vbeta segments and 13 reverse primers for TCR Jbeta segments. The CDR3 region of rearranged TCR beta genes was amplified from genomic DNA with a multiplex PCR assay. The amplified TCR beta libraries were sequenced on the Illumina HiSeq System as 87-base-pair reads. In the paper's pipeline: A later analysis tallied around 80 million unique TCR beta chains across the 640 or so repertoires, and approximately 11 million of those chains were shared by two or more donors. To remove PCR and sequencing errors, raw reads were error-corrected and collapsed into unique sequences using a nearest-neighbor algorithm that merged closely related sequences. To assign V, D and J gene segments, CDR3 sequences were aligned to IMGT reference sequences. For a sequence to be retained, a match of at least six nucleotides to both a V gene segment and a J gene segment was required. A rearrangement was called productive if the CDR3 had no stop codons and remained in frame with V and J, and every other rearrangement was called non-productive. Following IMGT convention, CDR3 was defined as the stretch from the second conserved V-encoded cysteine to the conserved J-encoded phenylalanine. In an earlier analysis of roughly 580 of the donors, sequences lacking an unambiguous match to a single V gene segment were excluded. In an earlier analysis of 500 to 750 of the donors, V segments were called functional above 56.7% productive rearrangements and were called segregating when the between-donor standard deviation exceeded 5%. A statistical classification framework was built to diagnose cytomegalovirus status from the catalog of TCR beta chain sequences. V and J gene assignment, in a later analysis, came from comparing TCR nucleotide sequences with IMGT/GENE-DB human TR gene sequences. A later analysis assigned CDR3 sequences and most-parsimonious VDJ recombination scenarios with the TCRdist pipeline. In a later analysis, each TCR beta chain was defined by its CDR3 amino acid sequence together with its V-gene family, and reads lacking a unique V-gene family were excluded. To address suspected cross-contamination and a sequencing artifact, a later analysis removed approximately 590 highly shared, low-generation-probability nucleotide sequences. A later analysis calculated a clonal expansion index for each public chain from normalized within-repertoire ranks of inferred template counts. In a later analysis, generation probabilities were computed using a VDJ recombination model fitted to out-of-frame rearrangements, and the results were checked against IGoR. Hypergeometric tests were used in a later analysis to score TCR-TCR, TCR-HLA and TCR-CMV co-occurrence, with a repertoire-size bias correction applied to the TCR pairs. To estimate false discovery rates, a later analysis permuted the HLA or CMV assignments 20 times. In a later analysis, co-occurring TCRs were grouped using DBSCAN, with TCRdist sequence similarity added in when clustering inside HLA-allele-positive subsets. For co-occurrence clustering, repertoires with fewer than 30,000 or more than 120,000 public chains were excluded, along with roughly 5 repertoires with anomalous nucleotide sharing. The source is immuneACCESS, and TCRdb retained only in-frame sequences with V and J called. Part of the clones is not carried over; for the studies checked, unresolved V genes explain less than half of this, and the remainder is unexplained. V and J calls and clone size follow that table, whereas D and trimming were derived from the DNA. This sample lists around 190,000 clones; 65% to 80% were detected once. Approximately 1.1% of the sample is taken by the ten largest.

The cohort comprised around 690 healthy bone marrow donors. At the time of sampling, every cohort member was nominally healthy, though immune exposures that went unrecorded were likely present. The donor tested CMV seronegative, placing the donor among the 350 or so seronegative members of the cohort. A peripheral blood sample was collected from each donor, and TCR beta sequencing was performed on peripheral blood mononuclear cells. The Qiagen DNeasy Blood Extraction Kit was used to extract genomic DNA from the blood cell samples. The clonotype comes from a middle-aged woman in good health and CMV-seronegative. Sequenced sample: PBMCs. The chain is encoded by TRBV5-1 joined to TRBJ2-2; 10 nucleotides in the junction match TRBD1. The DNA is TGCGCCAGCAGCGGGACAGGGGCCACGAACACCGGGGAGCTGTTTTTT. Its translation is CASSGTGATNTGELFF.